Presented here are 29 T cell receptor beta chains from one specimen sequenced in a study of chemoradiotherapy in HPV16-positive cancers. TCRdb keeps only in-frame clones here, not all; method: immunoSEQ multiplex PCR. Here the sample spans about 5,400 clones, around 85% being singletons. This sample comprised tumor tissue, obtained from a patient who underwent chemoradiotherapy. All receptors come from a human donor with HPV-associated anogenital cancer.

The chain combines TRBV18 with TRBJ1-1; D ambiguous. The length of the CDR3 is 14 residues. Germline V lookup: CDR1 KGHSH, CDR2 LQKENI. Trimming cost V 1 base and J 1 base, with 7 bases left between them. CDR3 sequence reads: CASSPQYGNTEAFF. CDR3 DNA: TGTGCCAGCTCACCACAATATGGGAACACTGAAGCTTTCTTT.

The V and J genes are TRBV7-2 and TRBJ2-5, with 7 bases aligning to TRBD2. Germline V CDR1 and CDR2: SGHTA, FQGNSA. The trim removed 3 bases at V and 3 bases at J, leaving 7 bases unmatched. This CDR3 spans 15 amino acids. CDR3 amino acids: CASSFQEGREETQYF. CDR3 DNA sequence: TGTGCCAGCAGCTTCCAGGAGGGGAGGGAAGAGACCCAGTACTTC.

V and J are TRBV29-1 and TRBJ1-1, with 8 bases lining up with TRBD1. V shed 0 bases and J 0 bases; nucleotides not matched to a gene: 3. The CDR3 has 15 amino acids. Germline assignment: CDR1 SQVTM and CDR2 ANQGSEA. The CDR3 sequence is CSVEDPTGVNTEAFF. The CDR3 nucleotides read TGCAGCGTTGAAGACCCGACAGGGGTGAACACTGAAGCTTTCTTT.

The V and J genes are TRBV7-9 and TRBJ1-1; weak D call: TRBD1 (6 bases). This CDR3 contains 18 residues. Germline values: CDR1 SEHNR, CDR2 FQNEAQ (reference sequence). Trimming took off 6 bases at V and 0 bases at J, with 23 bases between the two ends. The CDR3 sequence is CASSRPRGGFGLNTEAFF. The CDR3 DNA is TGTGCCAGCAGTCGCCCCAGGGGAGGATTTGGTTTGAACACTGAAGCTTTCTTT. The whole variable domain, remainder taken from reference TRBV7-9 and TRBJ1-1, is DTGVSQNPRHKITKRGQNVTFRCDPISEHNRLYWYRQTLGQGPEFLTYFQNEAQLEKSRLLSDRFSAERPKGSFSTLEIQRTEQGDSAMYLCASSRPRGGFGLNTEAFFGQGTRLTVV.

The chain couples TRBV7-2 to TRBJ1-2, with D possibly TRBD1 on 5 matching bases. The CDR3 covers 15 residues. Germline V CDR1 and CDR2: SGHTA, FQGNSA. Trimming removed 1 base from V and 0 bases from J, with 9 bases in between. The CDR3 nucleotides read TGTGCCAGCAGCTTAGTGGCAGGGTCTAACTATGGCTACACCTTC. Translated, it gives CASSLVAGSNYGYTF.

The DNA of the CDR3 is TGTGCCAGCAGTAGGCTGCGGGACAGGGGATCCGAGACCCAGTACTTC. This encodes CASSRLRDRGSETQYF. The chain links TRBV27 to TRBJ2-5; 10 nucleotides match TRBD1. The ends lost 5 bases at V and 5 bases at J; junction bases unmatched: 11. The CDR3 sequence is 16 residues long. Germline assignment: CDR1 MNHEY and CDR2 SMNVEV (reference sequence).

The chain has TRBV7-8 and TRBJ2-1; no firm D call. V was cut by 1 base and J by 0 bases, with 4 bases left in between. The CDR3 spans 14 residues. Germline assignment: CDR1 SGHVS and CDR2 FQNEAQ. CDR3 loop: CASSLESSYNEQFF. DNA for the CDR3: TGTGCCAGCAGCTTAGAGAGCTCCTACAATGAGCAGTTCTTC.

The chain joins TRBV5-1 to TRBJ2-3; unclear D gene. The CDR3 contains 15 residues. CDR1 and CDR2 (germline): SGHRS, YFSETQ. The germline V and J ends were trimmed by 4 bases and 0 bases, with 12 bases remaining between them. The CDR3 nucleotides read TGCGCCAGCAGCCGAGGAGACCCTAGCACAGATACGCAGTATTTT. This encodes CASSRGDPSTDTQYF.

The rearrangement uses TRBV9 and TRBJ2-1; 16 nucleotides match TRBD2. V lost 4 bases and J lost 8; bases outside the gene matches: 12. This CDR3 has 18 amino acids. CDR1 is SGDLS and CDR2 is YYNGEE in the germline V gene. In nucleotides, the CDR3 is TGTGCCAGCAGCCCGGGACTAGCGGGGGGGACCGGGGGGTATGAGCAGTTCTTC. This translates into CASSPGLAGGTGGYEQFF.

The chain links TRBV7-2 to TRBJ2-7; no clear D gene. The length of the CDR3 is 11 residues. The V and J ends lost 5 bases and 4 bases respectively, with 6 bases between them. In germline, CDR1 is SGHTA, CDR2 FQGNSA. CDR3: CASSGNYEQYF. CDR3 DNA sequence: TGTGCCAGCAGCGGCAATTACGAGCAGTACTTC.

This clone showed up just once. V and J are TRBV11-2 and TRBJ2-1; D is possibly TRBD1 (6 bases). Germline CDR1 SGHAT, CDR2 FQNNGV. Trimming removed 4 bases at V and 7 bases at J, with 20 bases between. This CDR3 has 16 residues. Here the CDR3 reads CASSSPLSVTGNEQFF. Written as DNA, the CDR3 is TGTGCCAGCAGCTCTCCGCTTTCGGTTACAGGGAATGAGCAGTTCTTC.

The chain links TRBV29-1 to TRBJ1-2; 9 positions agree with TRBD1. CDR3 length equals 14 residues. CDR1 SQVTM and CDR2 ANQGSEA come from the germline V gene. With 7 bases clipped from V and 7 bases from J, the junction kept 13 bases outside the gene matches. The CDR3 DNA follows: TGCAGCGCCTGGGGATACGGGACAGGGCGTGGCTACACCTTC. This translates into CSAWGYGTGRGYTF.

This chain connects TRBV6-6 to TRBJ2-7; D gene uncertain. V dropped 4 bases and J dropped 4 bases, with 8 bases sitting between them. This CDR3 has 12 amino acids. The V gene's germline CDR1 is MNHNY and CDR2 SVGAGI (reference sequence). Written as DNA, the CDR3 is TGTGCCAGCAGTTCCCACCTTTACGAGCAGTACTTC. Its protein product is CASSSHLYEQYF.

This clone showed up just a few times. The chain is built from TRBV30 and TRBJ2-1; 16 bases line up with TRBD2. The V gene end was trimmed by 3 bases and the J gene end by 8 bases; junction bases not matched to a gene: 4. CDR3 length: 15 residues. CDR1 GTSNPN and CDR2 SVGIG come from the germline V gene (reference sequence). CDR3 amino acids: CAWSRGTSGRDEQFF. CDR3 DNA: TGTGCCTGGAGCCGGGGGACTAGCGGGAGGGATGAGCAGTTCTTC.

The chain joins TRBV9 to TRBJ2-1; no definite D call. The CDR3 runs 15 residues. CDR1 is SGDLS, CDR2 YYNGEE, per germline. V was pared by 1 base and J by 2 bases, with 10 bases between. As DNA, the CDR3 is TGTGCCAGCAGCGTACTGGGCTTCCCCTACAATGAGCAGTTCTTC. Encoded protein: CASSVLGFPYNEQFF.

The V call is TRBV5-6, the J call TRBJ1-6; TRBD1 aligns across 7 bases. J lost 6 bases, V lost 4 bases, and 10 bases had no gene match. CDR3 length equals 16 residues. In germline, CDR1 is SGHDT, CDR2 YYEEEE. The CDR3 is CASSPGQRTLNSPLHF. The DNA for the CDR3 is TGTGCCAGCAGCCCGGGACAGAGAACTCTTAATTCACCCCTCCACTTT.

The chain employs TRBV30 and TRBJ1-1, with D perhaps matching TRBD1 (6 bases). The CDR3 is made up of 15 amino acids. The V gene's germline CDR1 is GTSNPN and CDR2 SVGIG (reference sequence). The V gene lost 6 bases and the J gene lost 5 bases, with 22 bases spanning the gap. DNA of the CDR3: TGTGCCTGTAGGTCGGGGGCTTATGCCTTGACTGAAGCTTTCTTT. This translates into CACRSGAYALTEAFF.

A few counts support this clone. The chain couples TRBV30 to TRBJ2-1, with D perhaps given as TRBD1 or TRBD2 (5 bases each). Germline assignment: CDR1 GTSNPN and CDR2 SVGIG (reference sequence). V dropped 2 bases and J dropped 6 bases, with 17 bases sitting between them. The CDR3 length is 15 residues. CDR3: CAWSRPGARLNEQFF. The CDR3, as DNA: TGTGCCTGGAGTAGGCCCGGGGCTCGGCTCAATGAGCAGTTCTTC.

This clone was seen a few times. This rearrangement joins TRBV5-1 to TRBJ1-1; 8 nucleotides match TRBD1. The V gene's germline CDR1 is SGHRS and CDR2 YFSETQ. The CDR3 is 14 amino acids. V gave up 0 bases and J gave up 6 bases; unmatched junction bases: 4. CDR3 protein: CASSLVQGAPEAFF. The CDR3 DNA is TGCGCCAGCAGCTTGGTCCAGGGGGCACCTGAAGCTTTCTTT.

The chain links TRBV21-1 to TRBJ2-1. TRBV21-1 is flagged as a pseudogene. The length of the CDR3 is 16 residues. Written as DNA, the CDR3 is TGTGCCAGCAGTGCAAGCCTACACCATTCCGACAATGAGCAGTTCTTC. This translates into CASSASLHHSDNEQFF.

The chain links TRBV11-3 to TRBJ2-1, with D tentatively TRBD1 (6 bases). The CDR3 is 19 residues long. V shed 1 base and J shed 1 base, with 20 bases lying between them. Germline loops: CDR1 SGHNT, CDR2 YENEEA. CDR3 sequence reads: CASSLGSVAGDPSYNEQFF. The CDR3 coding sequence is TGTGCCAGCAGCTTAGGGTCGGTGGCAGGGGATCCGTCCTACAATGAGCAGTTCTTC.

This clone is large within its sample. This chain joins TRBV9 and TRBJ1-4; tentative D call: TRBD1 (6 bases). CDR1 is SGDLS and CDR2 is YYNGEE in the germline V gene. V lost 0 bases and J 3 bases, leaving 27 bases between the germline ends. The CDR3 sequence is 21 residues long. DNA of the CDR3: TGTGCCAGCAGCGTAGGCCCTACAGGGCGGCTTTCCCAAGGGGCTAATGAAAAACTGTTTTTT. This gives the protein CASSVGPTGRLSQGANEKLFF.

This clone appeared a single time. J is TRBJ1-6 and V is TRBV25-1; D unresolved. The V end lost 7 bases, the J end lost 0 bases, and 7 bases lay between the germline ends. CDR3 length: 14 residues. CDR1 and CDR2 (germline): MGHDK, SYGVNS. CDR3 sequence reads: CASTASSYNSPLHF. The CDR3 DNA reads TGTGCCAGCACGGCGAGCTCCTATAATTCACCCCTCCACTTT.

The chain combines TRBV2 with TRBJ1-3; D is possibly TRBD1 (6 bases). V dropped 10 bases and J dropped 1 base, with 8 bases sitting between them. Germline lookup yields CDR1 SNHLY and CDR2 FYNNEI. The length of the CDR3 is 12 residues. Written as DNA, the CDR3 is TGTGCCAAAACAGGGTCTGGAAACACCATATATTTT. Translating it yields CAKTGSGNTIYF.

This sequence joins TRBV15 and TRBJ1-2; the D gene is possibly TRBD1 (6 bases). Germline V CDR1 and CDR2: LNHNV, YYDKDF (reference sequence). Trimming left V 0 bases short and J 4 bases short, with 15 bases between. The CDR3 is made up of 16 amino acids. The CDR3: CATSRDLRGLGYGYTF. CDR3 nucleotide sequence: TGTGCCACCAGCAGAGATCTCCGGGGGCTGGGCTATGGCTACACCTTC.

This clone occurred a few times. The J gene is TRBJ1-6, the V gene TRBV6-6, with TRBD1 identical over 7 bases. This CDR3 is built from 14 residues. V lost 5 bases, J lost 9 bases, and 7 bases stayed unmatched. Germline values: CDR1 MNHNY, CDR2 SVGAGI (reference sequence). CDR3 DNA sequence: TGTGCCAGCAGTAGACAGGGTGGAGGTTCACCCCTCCACTTT. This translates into CASSRQGGGSPLHF.

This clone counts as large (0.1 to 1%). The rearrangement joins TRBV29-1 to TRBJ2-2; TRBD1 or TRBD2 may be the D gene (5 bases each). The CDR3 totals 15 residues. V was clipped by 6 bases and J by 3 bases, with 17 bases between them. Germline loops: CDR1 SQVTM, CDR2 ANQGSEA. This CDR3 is CSVTRDGKDTGELFF. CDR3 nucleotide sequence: TGCAGCGTGACCCGGGACGGAAAAGACACCGGGGAGCTGTTTTTT.

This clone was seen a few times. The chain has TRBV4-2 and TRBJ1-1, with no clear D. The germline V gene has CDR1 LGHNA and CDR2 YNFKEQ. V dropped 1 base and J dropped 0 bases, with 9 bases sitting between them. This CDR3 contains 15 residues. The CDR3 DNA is TGTGCCAGCAGCCAAGTACGACGGATGAACACTGAAGCTTTCTTT. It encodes CASSQVRRMNTEAFF.

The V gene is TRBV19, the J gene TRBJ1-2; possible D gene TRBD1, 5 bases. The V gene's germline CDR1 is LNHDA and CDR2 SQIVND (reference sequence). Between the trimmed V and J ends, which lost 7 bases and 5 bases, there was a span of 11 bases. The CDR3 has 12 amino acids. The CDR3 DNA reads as TGTGCCAGTATGACAGAACTTTATGGCTACACCTTC. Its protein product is CASMTELYGYTF.